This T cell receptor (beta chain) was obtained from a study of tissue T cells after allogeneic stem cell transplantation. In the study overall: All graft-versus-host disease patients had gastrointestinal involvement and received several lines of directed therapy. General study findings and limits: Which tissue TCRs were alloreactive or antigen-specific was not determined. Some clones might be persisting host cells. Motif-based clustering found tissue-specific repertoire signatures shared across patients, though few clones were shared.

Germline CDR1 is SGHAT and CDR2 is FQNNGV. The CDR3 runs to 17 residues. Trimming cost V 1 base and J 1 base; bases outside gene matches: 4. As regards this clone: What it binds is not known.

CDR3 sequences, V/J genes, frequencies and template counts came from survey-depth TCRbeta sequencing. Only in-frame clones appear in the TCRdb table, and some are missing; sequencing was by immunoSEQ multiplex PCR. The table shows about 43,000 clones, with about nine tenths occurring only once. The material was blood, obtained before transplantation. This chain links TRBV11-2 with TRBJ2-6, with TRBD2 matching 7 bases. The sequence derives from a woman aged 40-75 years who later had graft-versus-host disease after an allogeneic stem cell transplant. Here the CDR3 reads CASSLAGLSSGANVLTF. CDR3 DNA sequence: TGTGCCAGCAGCTTAGCGGGACTAAGTTCTGGGGCCAACGTCCTGACTTTC.